This T cell receptor beta chain was sequenced during a study of beta chain features in type 1 diabetes. Study-wide results and limits: VDJ junctions from patients with type 1 diabetes contained fewer insertions and more deletions. Patients with Type 1 diabetes showed moderately but significantly shorter TCRB CDR3s in all four CD4+ subsets.

What was sequenced were expressed TCRB transcripts, since all of the isolated RNA had been reverse transcribed. Produced via immunoSEQ multiplex PCR; TCRdb's table is partial and in-frame only. Found here are about 260,000 clones, 55% to 70% of them singletons; the top ten hold 0.053%. Central memory, naive, regulatory and stem cell-like memory CD4+ cells were sorted by CD45RO/CCR7/CD25/CD127/CD95/CD27. Concerning this clone: Its antigen is as yet unknown.

Trimming stripped 4 bases from V and 5 bases from J, with 18 bases between. Germline V CDR1 and CDR2: SGDLS, YYNGEE. The CDR3 extends over 15 amino acids. The clonotype comes from a young man in good health. The sequencing input was naive CD4+ T cells from blood. The rearrangement uses TRBV9 and TRBJ2-5; perhaps TRBD2 as D (5 bases). The CDR3 DNA is TGTGCCAGCAGCTTATCGGCCGGCCCGGGGGAGACCCAGTACTTC. Amino acids: CASSLSAGPGETQYF.